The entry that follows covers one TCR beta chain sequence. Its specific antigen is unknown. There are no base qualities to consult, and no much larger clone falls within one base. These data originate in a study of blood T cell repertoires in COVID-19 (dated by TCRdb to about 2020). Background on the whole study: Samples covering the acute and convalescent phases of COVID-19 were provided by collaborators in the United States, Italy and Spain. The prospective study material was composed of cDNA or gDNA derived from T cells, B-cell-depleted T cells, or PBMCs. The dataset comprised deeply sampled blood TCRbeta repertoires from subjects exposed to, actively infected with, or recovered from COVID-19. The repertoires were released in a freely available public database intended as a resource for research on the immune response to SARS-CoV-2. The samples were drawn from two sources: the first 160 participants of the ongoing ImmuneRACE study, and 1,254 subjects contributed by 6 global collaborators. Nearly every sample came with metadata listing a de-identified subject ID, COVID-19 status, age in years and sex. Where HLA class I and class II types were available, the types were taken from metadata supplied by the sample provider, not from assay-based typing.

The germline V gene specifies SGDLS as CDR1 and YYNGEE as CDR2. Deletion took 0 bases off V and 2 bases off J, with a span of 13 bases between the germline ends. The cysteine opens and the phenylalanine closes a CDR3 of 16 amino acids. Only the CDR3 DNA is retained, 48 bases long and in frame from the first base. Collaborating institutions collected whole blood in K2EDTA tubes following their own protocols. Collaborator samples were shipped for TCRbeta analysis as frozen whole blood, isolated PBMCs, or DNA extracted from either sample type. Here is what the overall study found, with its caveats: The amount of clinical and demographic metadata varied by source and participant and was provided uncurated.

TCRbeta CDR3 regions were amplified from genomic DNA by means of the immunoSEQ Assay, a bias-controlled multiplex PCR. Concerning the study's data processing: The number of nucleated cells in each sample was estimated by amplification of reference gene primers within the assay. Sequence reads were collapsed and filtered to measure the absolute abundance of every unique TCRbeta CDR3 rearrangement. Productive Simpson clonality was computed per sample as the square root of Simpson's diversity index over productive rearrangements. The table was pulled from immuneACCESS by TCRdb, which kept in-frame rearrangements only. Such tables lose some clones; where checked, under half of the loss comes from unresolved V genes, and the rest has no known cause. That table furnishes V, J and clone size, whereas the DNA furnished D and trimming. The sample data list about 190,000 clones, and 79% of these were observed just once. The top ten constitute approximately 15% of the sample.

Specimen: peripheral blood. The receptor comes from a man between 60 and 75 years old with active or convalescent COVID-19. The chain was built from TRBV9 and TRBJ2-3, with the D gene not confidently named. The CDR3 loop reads CASSVGANTLTDTQYF. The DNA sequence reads TGTGCCAGCAGCGTAGGGGCCAATACCCTCACAGATACGCAGTATTTT.